The 6 T cell receptor beta chains presented below share a single source sample, sequenced in a study of T cells in Graves' hyperthyroidism and ophthalmopathy. What was amplified from RNA transcripts were TCR beta CDR3 regions. HTBI primers were employed in a first-round RT-PCR of the TCR CDR3. MiXCR, applied by TCRdb to the multiplex PCR reads, yields one record per CDR3 protein. The sample has 340,000 or so distinct CDR3 sequences; over 20% are singletons. Sequenced input: blood. These receptors came from a woman aged 50 to 60 with Graves' hyperthyroidism.

This clonotype is a singleton in its sample. The chain employs TRBV19 and TRBJ1-5; no clear D. Germline V gene data show CDR1 as LNHDA and CDR2 as SQIVND (reference sequence). The V gene lost 5 bases and the J gene lost 3 bases, with 11 bases spanning the gap. The CDR3 has 14 residues. The CDR3 DNA is TGTGCCAGTAGTTTCAGACAAGACAATCAGCCCCAGCATTTT. It codes for CASSFRQDNQPQHF.

This clonotype was picked up a small number of times. V usage is TRBV12-3 or TRBV12-4 and J usage is TRBJ2-2, with 9 bases matching TRBD1. The CDR3 is 16 amino acids. V dropped 6 bases and J dropped 2; count of bases not matched to a gene: 7. The CDR3 nucleotides read TGTGCCAGCAGCTCCCGGACAGGGGAAAACACCGGGGAGCTGTTTTTT. This gives the protein CASSSRTGENTGELFF.

The CDR3 is CASGGDAGNSPLHF. CDR3 sequence (DNA): TGTGCCAGCGGGGGGGACGCCGGTAATTCACCCCTCCACTTT. The gene calls are TRBV2 and TRBJ1-6; TRBD1 is a possible D gene (5 bases). The germline CDR1 and CDR2 sequences are SNHLY and FYNNEI. V was trimmed by 8 bases and J by 6 bases, leaving 14 bases between them. This CDR3 region has 14 residues.

This clonotype was counted only a few times. V usage is TRBV28 and J usage is TRBJ2-2; 9 bases agree with TRBD1. Germline V gene lookup returns CDR1 MDHEN and CDR2 SYDVKM. The CDR3 consists of 16 residues. The junction had 9 bases not matched to a gene; V was cut back by 6 bases and J by 4 bases. DNA for the CDR3: TGTGCCAGCAGCCCAAGACAGGGGGGGGGCACCGGGGAGCTGTTTTTT. This gives the protein CASSPRQGGGTGELFF.

This clonotype was observed many times. The chain employs TRBV5-1 and TRBJ1-6; D gene uncertain. V dropped 0 bases and J dropped 7 bases, with 8 bases sitting between them. Germline values: CDR1 SGHRS, CDR2 YFSETQ. The CDR3 has 14 amino acids. This chain's CDR3 is CASSLEVGNSPLHF. The CDR3 region has the DNA TGCGCCAGCAGCTTGGAGGTGGGGAATTCACCCCTCCACTTT.

The table lists this clonotype with many counts. The chain has TRBV12-3 or TRBV12-4 and TRBJ2-1; D is unresolved. V lost 3 bases to trimming and J lost 9 bases, with 15 bases between them. The length of the CDR3 is 14 residues. The CDR3 region has the DNA TGTGCCAGCAGTTTGGACGGATTACCCCTTGAGCAGTTCTTC. Residues: CASSLDGLPLEQFF.